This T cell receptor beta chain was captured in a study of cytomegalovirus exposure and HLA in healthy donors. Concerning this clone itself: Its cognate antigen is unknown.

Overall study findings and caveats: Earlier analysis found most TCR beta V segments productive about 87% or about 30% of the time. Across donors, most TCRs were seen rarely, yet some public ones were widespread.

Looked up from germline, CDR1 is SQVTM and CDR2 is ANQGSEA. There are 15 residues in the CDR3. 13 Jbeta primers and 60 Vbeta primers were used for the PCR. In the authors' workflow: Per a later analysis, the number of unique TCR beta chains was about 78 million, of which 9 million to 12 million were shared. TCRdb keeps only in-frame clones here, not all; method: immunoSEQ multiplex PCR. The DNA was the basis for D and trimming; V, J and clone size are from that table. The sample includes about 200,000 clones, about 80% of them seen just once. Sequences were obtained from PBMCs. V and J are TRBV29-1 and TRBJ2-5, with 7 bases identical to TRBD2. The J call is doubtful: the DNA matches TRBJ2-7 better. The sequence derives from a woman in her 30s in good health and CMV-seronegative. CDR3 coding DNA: TGCAGCGTTTCTGGGGGGGAGACTTCATCCTACGAGCAGTACTTC. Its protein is CSVSGGETSSYEQYF.